This TCR beta chain stems from a study of beta chain features in type 1 diabetes. Study-level background: Over all samples combined, about 100,000,000 sorted cells were examined.

CDR1 is GTSNPN and CDR2 is SVGIG in the germline V gene (reference sequence). The V end was cut by 2 bases, the J end by 5 bases, with 9 bases between. The CDR3 has 12 residues. A word on this clone: Antigen: not known.

Study results and limitations: Significant though moderate, a shortening of TCRB CDR3s appeared in all four CD4+ subsets of Type 1 diabetes patients. PCR, the amplification step, might favor shorter templates, equally in patients and controls.

What was sequenced were expressed TCRB transcripts, since all of the isolated RNA had been reverse transcribed. Each sample of naive, central memory or regulatory T cells had, on average, about 3.57 million reads. TCRdb's table, derived via immunoSEQ multiplex PCR, lists solely in-frame clones and lacks some. There are 150,000 or so clones in the sample; around 63% occur only once, and about 0.1% lies in the top ten. The receptor was derived from a man aged 25-40 years with type 1 diabetes. The chain has TRBV30 and TRBJ1-2, with D hard to call. Sequencing used naive CD4+ T cells from blood. CDR3 loop: CAWSLGEYGYTF. The CDR3 nucleotides are TGTGCCTGGAGTTTGGGAGAGTATGGCTACACCTTC.